This T cell receptor beta chain was recovered during a study of T-cell reconstitution after alpha-beta-depleted transplantation in children. TCRbeta library construction was performed incorporating unique molecular identifiers. TCRdb ran MiXCR on the PCR reads and lists one entry per CDR3 protein. The sample contains 200,000 to 300,000 distinct CDR3 sequences, 12% of which appear only once. In its sample, this clonotype was seen many times. Trimming removed 4 bases from V and 9 bases from J, with 10 bases in between. This CDR3 comprises 11 residues. The sequenced sample was PBMCs from the stem cell graft donor, obtained from the stem cell graft. The rearrangement uses TRBV12-3 or TRBV12-4 and TRBJ2-7, with unresolved D. The TCR originated in a human donor who donated a stem cell graft to a child with acute lymphoblastic leukemia. DNA for the CDR3: TGTGCCAGCAGTTCAGCTGGGTGGCAGTACTTC. Residues: CASSSAGWQYF.